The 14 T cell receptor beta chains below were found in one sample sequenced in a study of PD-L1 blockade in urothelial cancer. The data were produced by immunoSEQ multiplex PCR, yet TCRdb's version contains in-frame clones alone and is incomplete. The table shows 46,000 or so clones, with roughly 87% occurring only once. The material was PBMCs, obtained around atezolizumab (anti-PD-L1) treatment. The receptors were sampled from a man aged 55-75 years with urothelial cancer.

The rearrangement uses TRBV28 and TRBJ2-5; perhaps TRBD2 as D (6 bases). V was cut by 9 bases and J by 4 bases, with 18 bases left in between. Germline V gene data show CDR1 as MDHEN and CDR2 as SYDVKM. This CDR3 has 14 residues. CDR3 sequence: CASQRVPIGETQYF. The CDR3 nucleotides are TGTGCCAGTCAGCGGGTCCCAATCGGAGAGACCCAGTACTTC.

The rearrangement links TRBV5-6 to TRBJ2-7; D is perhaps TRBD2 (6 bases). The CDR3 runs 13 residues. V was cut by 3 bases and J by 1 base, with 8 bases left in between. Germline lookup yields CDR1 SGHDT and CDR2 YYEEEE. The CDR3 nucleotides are TGTGCCAGCAGCTCGGGAGCATCCTACGAGCAGTACTTC. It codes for CASSSGASYEQYF.

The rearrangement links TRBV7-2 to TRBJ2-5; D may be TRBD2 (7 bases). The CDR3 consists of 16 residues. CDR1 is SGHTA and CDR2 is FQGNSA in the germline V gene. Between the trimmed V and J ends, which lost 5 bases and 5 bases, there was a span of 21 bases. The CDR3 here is CASSNYPGGYPETQYF. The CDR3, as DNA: TGTGCCAGCAGCAACTACCCGGGGGGCTACCCGGAGACCCAGTACTTC.

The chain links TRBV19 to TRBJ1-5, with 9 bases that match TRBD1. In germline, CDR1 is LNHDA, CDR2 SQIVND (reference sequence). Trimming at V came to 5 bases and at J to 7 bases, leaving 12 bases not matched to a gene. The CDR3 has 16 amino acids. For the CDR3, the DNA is TGTGCCAGTAGTGTAAGCGGGACAGGGTGGAACCAGCCCCAGCATTTT. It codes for CASSVSGTGWNQPQHF.

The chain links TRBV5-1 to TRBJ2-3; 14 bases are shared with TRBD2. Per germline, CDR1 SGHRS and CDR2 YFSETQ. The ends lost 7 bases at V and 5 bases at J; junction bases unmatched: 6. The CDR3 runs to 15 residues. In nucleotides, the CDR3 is TGCGCCAGCCGGTGGACTAGCGGGGGGTTAGATACGCAGTATTTT. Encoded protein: CASRWTSGGLDTQYF.

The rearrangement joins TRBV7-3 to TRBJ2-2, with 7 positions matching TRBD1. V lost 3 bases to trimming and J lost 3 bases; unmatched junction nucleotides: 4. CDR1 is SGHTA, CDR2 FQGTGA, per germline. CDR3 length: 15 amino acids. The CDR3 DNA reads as TGTGCCAGCAGCTTCCCGGGACAGCACACCGGGGAGCTGTTTTTT. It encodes CASSFPGQHTGELFF. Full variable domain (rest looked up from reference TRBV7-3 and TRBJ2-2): GAGVSQTPSNKVTEKGKYVELRCDPISGHTALYWYRQSLGQGPEFLIYFQGTGAADDSGLPNDRFFAVRPEGSVSTLKIQRTERGDSAVYLCASSFPGQHTGELFFGEGSRLTVL.

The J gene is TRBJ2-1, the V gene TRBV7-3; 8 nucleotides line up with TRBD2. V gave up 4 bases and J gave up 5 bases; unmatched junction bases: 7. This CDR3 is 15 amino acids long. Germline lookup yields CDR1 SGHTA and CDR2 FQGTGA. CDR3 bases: TGTGCCAGCAGCTCCCCTTGGACTAGCCACAATGAGCAGTTCTTC. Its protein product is CASSSPWTSHNEQFF.

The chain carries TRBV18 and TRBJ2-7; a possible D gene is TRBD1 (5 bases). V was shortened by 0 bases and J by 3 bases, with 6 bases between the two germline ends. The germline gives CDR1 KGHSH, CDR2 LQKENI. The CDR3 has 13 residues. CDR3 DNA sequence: TGTGCCAGCTCACCACCGGGGCTCTACGAGCAGTACTTC. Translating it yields CASSPPGLYEQYF.

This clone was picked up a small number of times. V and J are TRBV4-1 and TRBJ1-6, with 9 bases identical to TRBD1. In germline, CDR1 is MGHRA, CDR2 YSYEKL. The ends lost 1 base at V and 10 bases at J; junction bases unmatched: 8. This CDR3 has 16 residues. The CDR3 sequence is CASSQAPGQGGSPLHF. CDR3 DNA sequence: TGCGCCAGCAGCCAAGCACCGGGACAGGGTGGGTCACCCCTCCACTTT.

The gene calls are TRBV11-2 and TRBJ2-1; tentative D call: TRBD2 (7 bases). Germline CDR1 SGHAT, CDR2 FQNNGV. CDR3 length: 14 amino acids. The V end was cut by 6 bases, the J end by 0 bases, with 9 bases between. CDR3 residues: CASRRGGSYNEQFF. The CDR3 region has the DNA TGTGCCAGCAGGAGGGGGGGCTCCTACAATGAGCAGTTCTTC. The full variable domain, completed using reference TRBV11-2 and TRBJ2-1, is EAGVAQSPRYKIIEKRQSVAFWCNPISGHATLYWYQQILGQGPKLLIQFQNNGVVDDSQLPKDRFSAERLKGVDSTLKIQPAKLEDSAVYLCASRRGGSYNEQFFGPGTRLTVL.

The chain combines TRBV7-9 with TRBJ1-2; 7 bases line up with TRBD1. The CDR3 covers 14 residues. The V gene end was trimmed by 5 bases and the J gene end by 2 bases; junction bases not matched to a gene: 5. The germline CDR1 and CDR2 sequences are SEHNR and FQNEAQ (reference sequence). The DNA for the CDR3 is TGTGCCAGCAGCGAAATGACAGGGAACTATGGCTACACCTTC. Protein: CASSEMTGNYGYTF. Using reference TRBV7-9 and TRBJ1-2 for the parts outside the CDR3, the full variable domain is DTGVSQNPRHKITKRGQNVTFRCDPISEHNRLYWYRQTLGQGPEFLTYFQNEAQLEKSRLLSDRFSAERPKGSFSTLEIQRTEQGDSAMYLCASSEMTGNYGYTFGSGTRLTVV.

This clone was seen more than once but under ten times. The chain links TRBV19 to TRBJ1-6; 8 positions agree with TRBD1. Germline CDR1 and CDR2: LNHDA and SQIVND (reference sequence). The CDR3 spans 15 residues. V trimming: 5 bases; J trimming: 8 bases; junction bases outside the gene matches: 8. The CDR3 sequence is CASSVGQGRDSPLHF. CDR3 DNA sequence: TGTGCCAGTAGTGTTGGACAGGGTAGGGATTCACCCCTCCACTTT.

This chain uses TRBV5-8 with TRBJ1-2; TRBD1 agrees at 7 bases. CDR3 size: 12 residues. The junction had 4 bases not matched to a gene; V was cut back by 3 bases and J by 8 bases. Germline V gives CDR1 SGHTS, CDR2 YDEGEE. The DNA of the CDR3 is TGTGCCAGCAGCTGGGGGACAGTCGGCTACACCTTC. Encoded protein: CASSWGTVGYTF.

CDR3 region: CASSGSTSGGAINTGELFF. The CDR3 coding sequence is TGTGCCAGCAGCGGGTCGACTAGCGGGGGGGCAATCAACACCGGGGAGCTGTTTTTT. The chain recombines TRBV5-4 with TRBJ2-2; TRBD2 matches 14 bases. The junction had 10 bases not matched to a gene; V was cut back by 4 bases and J by 2 bases. The germline V gene encodes CDR1 SGHNT and CDR2 YYREEE (reference sequence). The CDR3 runs 19 residues.